The 27 T cell receptor beta chains presented below share a single source sample, sequenced in a study of human T cells and chemical hapten exposure. Time point indicated: pre-sensitization, week 0. Treatment indicated: therapeutic diphenylcyclopropenone sensitization with weekly scalp DPC. TCRdb fed the RACE reads into MiXCR, producing one record per CDR3 protein. The table lists tens of thousands of distinct CDR3 sequences, roughly 7.6% of them singletons. The sample in question was whole blood, obtained in connection with sensitization to the hapten diphenylcyclopropenone (DPC). The receptors shown here come from a woman aged 45 to 65 with alopecia areata. Some clones in this sample may be carry-over from other donors' samples.

The chain employs TRBV29-1 and TRBJ2-3; no firm D call. V was clipped by 6 bases and J by 2 bases, with 6 bases between them. The length of the CDR3 is 11 residues. Per the germline V gene, CDR1 is SQVTM and CDR2 is ANQGSEA. DNA for the CDR3: TGCAGCGTCTCCCTCACAGATACGCAGTATTTT. The encoded protein is CSVSLTDTQYF.

The sample holds many counts of this clonotype. This rearrangement joins TRBV2 to TRBJ2-7, with D possibly TRBD2 on 6 matching bases. With 5 bases removed from V and 1 base from J, the gap between germline ends came to 12 bases. Germline V gives CDR1 SNHLY, CDR2 FYNNEI. CDR3 length: 14 residues. The CDR3 is CASSFSGGSYEQYF. CDR3 coding DNA: TGTGCCAGCAGTTTCAGCGGAGGGTCCTACGAGCAGTACTTC.

The sample holds one count of this clonotype. This sequence joins TRBV29-1 and TRBJ2-1; maybe TRBD2 (5 bases). CDR3 size: 12 residues. The germline V gene has CDR1 SQVTM and CDR2 ANQGSEA. With 0 bases removed from V and 6 bases from J, the gap between germline ends came to 6 bases. Here the CDR3 reads CSVEDGINEQFF. The CDR3 DNA reads as TGCAGCGTTGAAGACGGGATCAATGAGCAGTTCTTC.

This clonotype occurred a few times. This sequence joins TRBV30 and TRBJ1-3; 9 nucleotides align to TRBD1. V shed 5 bases and J 8 bases; nucleotides not matched to a gene: 4. This CDR3 contains 12 residues. Germline V CDR1 and CDR2: GTSNPN, SVGIG (reference sequence). CDR3 protein: CAWVQGAHTIYF. The CDR3 coding sequence is TGTGCCTGGGTACAGGGGGCCCACACCATATATTTT.

This clonotype occurred a few times. This rearrangement joins TRBV7-8 to TRBJ2-6; 8 bases match TRBD1. Germline lookup yields CDR1 SGHVS and CDR2 FQNEAQ. This CDR3 region has 17 residues. The V gene end was trimmed by 3 bases and the J gene end by 0 bases; junction bases not matched to a gene: 4. The CDR3 DNA follows: TGTGCCAGCAGCTTTGGACAGGGCGGCTCTGGGGCCAACGTCCTGACTTTC. As protein: CASSFGQGGSGANVLTF.

On this clonotype: The junction does not match germline at one end; this may be a read error. The chain carries TRBV7-7 and TRBJ2-1; 10 nucleotides align to TRBD2. Germline loops: CDR1 SSHAT, CDR2 FNYEAQ (reference sequence). The CDR3 runs to 14 residues. CDR3 sequence: CASSLSSGSNEQFF. The CDR3 region has the DNA TGTGCTAGCAGCTTATCTAGCGGGAGCAATGAGCAGTTCTTC.

The table lists this clonotype with many counts. The chain is built from TRBV3-1 and TRBJ2-6, with unresolved D. V lost 3 bases and J lost 2, with 14 bases in between. Germline V gene sequence: CDR1 LGHDT, CDR2 YNNKEL (reference sequence). CDR3 length equals 17 residues. DNA for the CDR3: TGTGCCAGCAGCCACGGATGGGCCCAGGCTGGGGCCAACGTCCTGACTTTC. This codes for CASSHGWAQAGANVLTF. The entire variable domain, with the rest obtained from reference TRBV3-1 and TRBJ2-6, is as follows: DTAVSQTPKYLVTQMGNDKSIKCEQNLGHDTMYWYKQDSKKFLKIMFSYNNKELIINETVPNRFSPKSPDKAHLNLHINSLELGDSAVYFCASSHGWAQAGANVLTFGAGSRLTVL.

This clonotype was observed many times. The chain couples TRBV27 to TRBJ2-1; the D is unclear. V dropped 2 bases and J dropped 8 bases, with 19 bases sitting between them. The V gene's germline CDR1 is MNHEY and CDR2 SMNVEV (reference sequence). The CDR3 contains 16 residues. The CDR3 is CASSLTFRAPDDEQFF. The CDR3 DNA reads TGTGCCAGCAGTTTAACATTCCGGGCCCCCGATGATGAGCAGTTCTTC.

This clonotype has a count of ten or more. The chain uses TRBV12-5 and TRBJ1-1; D uncertain. The CDR3 loop spans 12 amino acids. Deletions cut 6 bases from V and 1 base from J, with 6 bases between. The V gene's germline CDR1 is LGHNT and CDR2 FRNRAP. The CDR3 protein is CASGLWNTEAFF. Written as DNA, the CDR3 is TGTGCTAGTGGCTTATGGAACACTGAAGCTTTCTTT. The full variable domain, completed using reference TRBV12-5 and TRBJ1-1, is DARVTQTPRHKVTEMGQEVTMRCQPILGHNTVFWYRQTMMQGLELLAYFRNRAPLDDSGMPKDRFSAEMPDATLATLKIQPSEPRDSAVYFCASGLWNTEAFFGQGTRLTVV.

This clonotype was detected only a few times. The rearrangement links TRBV7-3 to TRBJ2-1, with 9 bases aligning to TRBD2. The CDR3 has 15 residues. Trimming cost V 5 bases and J 4 bases; bases outside gene matches: 6. The V gene's germline CDR1 is SGHTA and CDR2 FQGTGA. The chain's CDR3 is CASSAASGTYNEQFF. The DNA of the CDR3 is TGTGCCAGCAGCGCCGCTAGCGGGACGTACAATGAGCAGTTCTTC.

The table lists this clonotype with a few counts. The chain is built from TRBV29-1 and TRBJ2-7; D is unclear. V gave up 4 bases and J gave up 0 bases, with 10 bases separating them. The CDR3 has 13 amino acids. The germline CDR1 and CDR2 sequences are SQVTM and ANQGSEA. CDR3 residues: CSVAMGNSYEQYF. The CDR3, as DNA: TGCAGCGTTGCTATGGGTAACTCCTACGAGCAGTACTTC.

A few counts support this clonotype. The DNA for the CDR3 is TGTGCCAGCAGCTCCTCCTGGGAAAAACTGTTTTTT. Translated: CASSSSWEKLFF. The chain couples TRBV7-8 to TRBJ1-4, with D unresolved. The V gene lost 4 bases and the J gene lost 8 bases, with 8 bases spanning the gap. The CDR3 totals 12 residues. The V gene's germline CDR1 is SGHVS and CDR2 FQNEAQ. Full variable domain (rest looked up from reference TRBV7-8 and TRBJ1-4): GAGVSQSPRYKVAKRGQDVALRCDPISGHVSLFWYQQALGQGPEFLTYFQNEAQLDKSGLPSDRFFAERPEGSVSTLKIQRTQQEDSAVYLCASSSSWEKLFFGSGTQLSVL.

CDR3 DNA sequence: TGTGCCAGCAGCTTGGTGGCCAGGGGGCAAGGAGATACGCAGTATTTT. Its translation: CASSLVARGQGDTQYF. V is TRBV5-6 and J is TRBJ2-3; 8 positions agree with TRBD1. In germline, CDR1 is SGHDT, CDR2 YYEEEE. The CDR3 loop spans 16 amino acids. Trimming at V came to 0 bases and at J to 5 bases, leaving 8 bases not matched to a gene.

This clonotype occurred a few times. The chain recombines TRBV5-1 with TRBJ2-7, with D hard to call. The CDR3 length is 12 residues. Per the germline V gene, CDR1 is SGHRS and CDR2 is YFSETQ. Trimming cost V 4 bases and J 0 bases, with 5 bases left between them. In DNA form, the CDR3 reads TGCGCCAGCAGCGCAAGCTCCTACGAGCAGTACTTC. Its protein product is CASSASSYEQYF.

This clonotype was detected ten times or more. This sequence joins TRBV2 and TRBJ2-1; D unclear. The V gene lost 4 bases and the J gene lost 8 bases, with 18 bases spanning the gap. Germline assignment: CDR1 SNHLY and CDR2 FYNNEI. The CDR3 spans 15 residues. CDR3 sequence reads: CASSASLTAMDEQFF. The DNA of the CDR3 is TGTGCCAGCAGTGCTTCTCTAACGGCCATGGATGAGCAGTTCTTC.

This clonotype was seen at least ten times. The rearrangement links TRBV6-1 to TRBJ2-1, with 8 bases aligning to TRBD2. This CDR3 spans 13 amino acids. V lost 6 bases, J lost 8 bases, and 6 bases stayed unmatched. The V gene's germline CDR1 is MNHNS and CDR2 SASEGT. The CDR3, as DNA: TGTGCCAGCAGAACTCGGACTAGCTATGAGCAGTTCTTC. Its protein product is CASRTRTSYEQFF.

In this sample, this clonotype turned up many times. The V call is TRBV4-3, the J call TRBJ1-5; 12 bases agree with TRBD1. The germline gives CDR1 LGHNA, CDR2 YSLEER. The ends lost 4 bases at V and 4 bases at J; junction bases unmatched: 8. This CDR3 contains 17 residues. The CDR3 sequence is CASSLRDRGRGNQPQHF. CDR3 nucleotide sequence: TGCGCCAGCAGCCTCCGGGACAGGGGGCGCGGGAATCAGCCCCAGCATTTT.

This clonotype was counted at least ten times. This sequence joins TRBV19 and TRBJ2-1; tentatively, D is TRBD1 or TRBD2 (5 bases each). The V end was cut by 7 bases, the J end by 1 base, with 14 bases between. Germline V CDR1 and CDR2: LNHDA, SQIVND (reference sequence). This CDR3 is built from 15 residues. CDR3 DNA: TGTGCCAGTACCCTGGGGACGGTGTCCTACAATGAGCAGTTCTTC. Protein sequence: CASTLGTVSYNEQFF.

This clonotype was observed at least ten times. The chain employs TRBV4-2 and TRBJ1-1; TRBD1 might be the D (5 bases). Germline V gene sequence: CDR1 LGHNA, CDR2 YNFKEQ. Trimming left V 0 bases short and J 7 bases short, with 12 bases between. This CDR3 comprises 14 residues. Written as DNA, the CDR3 is TGTGCCAGCAGCCAAGATGACCCACAGGTTGAAGCTTTCTTT. This encodes CASSQDDPQVEAFF.

The table lists this clonotype with many counts. CDR3 amino acids: CASKVGGGANQPQHF. CDR3 DNA: TGTGCCAGCAAAGTAGGCGGTGGGGCTAATCAGCCCCAGCATTTT. This chain links TRBV28 with TRBJ1-5; D may be TRBD1 (5 bases). With 7 bases removed from V and 4 bases from J, the gap between germline ends came to 17 bases. This CDR3 has 15 residues. The V gene's germline CDR1 is MDHEN and CDR2 SYDVKM.

In its sample, this clonotype was seen many times. The DNA for the CDR3 is TGTGCCAGCAGCGGGACCAGGAGGGCCTACAATGAGCAGTTCTTC. Its protein is CASSGTRRAYNEQFF. This sequence joins TRBV6-5 and TRBJ2-1, with D perhaps TRBD2 (6 bases). The length of the CDR3 is 15 residues. The germline V and J ends were trimmed by 6 bases and 2 bases, with 14 bases remaining between them. Germline CDR1 reads MNHEY; CDR2 reads SVGAGI.

This chain uses TRBV10-1 with TRBJ2-2; D gene ambiguous. Trimming shortened V by 10 bases and J by 4 bases, and 10 bases separated the two germline ends. The CDR3 covers 12 residues. Germline loops: CDR1 WNHNN, CDR2 SYGVQD (reference sequence). CDR3 sequence (DNA): TGCGCCAACCCCACTCGCACCGGGGAGCTGTTTTTT. Its translation: CANPTRTGELFF.

This chain links TRBV6-2 or TRBV6-3 with TRBJ2-3; possible D gene TRBD2, 7 bases. CDR1 MNHEY and CDR2 SVGEGT come from the germline V gene. This CDR3 region has 14 residues. Trimming took 6 bases from V and 0 from J, leaving 10 bases between them. The CDR3 reads CASRRGGSTDTQYF. The CDR3 DNA reads TGTGCCAGCAGGCGCGGGGGCAGCACAGATACGCAGTATTTT.

The chain carries TRBV7-6 and TRBJ2-1; weak D call: TRBD2 (5 bases). Germline V gives CDR1 SGHVS, CDR2 FNYEAQ. This CDR3 region has 12 residues. V shed 4 bases and J shed 14 bases, with 15 bases lying between them. CDR3 in DNA: TGTGCCAGCAGCTCAACTGCGGGCCCTAAGTTCTTC. Translation: CASSSTAGPKFF. Filled out from reference TRBV7-6 and TRBJ2-1, the complete variable domain reads GAGVSQSPRYKVTKRGQDVALRCDPISGHVSLYWYRQALGQGPEFLTYFNYEAQQDKSGLPNDRFSAERPEGSISTLTIQRTEQRDSAMYRCASSSTAGPKFFGPGTRLTVL.

This clonotype was picked up many times. This chain joins TRBV12-3 or TRBV12-4 and TRBJ2-6; D uncertain. CDR3 size: 16 residues. V shed 1 base and J shed 0 bases, with 7 bases lying between them. CDR3 region: CASSLGLRSGANVLTF. DNA for the CDR3: TGTGCCAGCAGTTTAGGACTCCGCTCTGGGGCCAACGTCCTGACTTTC.

This clonotype showed up many times. CDR3 residues: CASGGEQYF. The CDR3 DNA is TGTGCCTCCGGGGGAGAGCAGTACTTC. The chain links TRBV6-6 to TRBJ2-7, with D possibly matching TRBD2 (6 bases). Trimming left V 11 bases short and J 7 bases short, with 9 bases between. Germline assignment: CDR1 MNHNY and CDR2 SVGAGI (reference sequence). The CDR3 covers 9 residues.

This clonotype was observed a few times. This rearrangement joins TRBV29-1 to TRBJ2-4, with 7 nucleotides matching TRBD1. The V gene end was trimmed by 3 bases and the J gene end by 5 bases; junction bases not matched to a gene: 4. The CDR3 consists of 13 residues. Germline V gives CDR1 SQVTM, CDR2 ANQGSEA. CDR3 protein: CSVDKGAENIQYF. The CDR3 DNA follows: TGCAGCGTTGACAAGGGGGCCGAAAACATTCAGTACTTC.